Listed here are 28 T cell receptor beta chains from one sample, sequenced in a study of post-analysis software for immune sequencing data. TCR beta cDNA libraries had unique molecular identifiers. TCRdb fed the PCR reads into MiXCR, producing one record per CDR3 protein. Altogether 700,000 to 800,000 distinct CDR3 sequences are present, 30% being singletons, with the ten largest covering approximately 0.55%. Findings and caveats of the study: TRBV5-6, TRBV5-1 and TRBV20-1 were among four to six TRBV segments more frequent in patients than controls.

For these TCRs, the target antigens are not known. The specimen sequenced was blood. The receptor source for this set is a girl under 18 with multiple sclerosis.

This rearrangement joins TRBV20-1 to TRBJ2-3, with 9 bases identical to TRBD1. J was trimmed by 8 bases and V by 0 bases; bases with no gene match: 18. The CDR3 runs 18 residues. Germline assignment: CDR1 DFQATT and CDR2 SNEGSKA (reference sequence). The CDR3: CSARDRTKQGATSGTQYF. The CDR3 region has the DNA TGCAGTGCTAGAGACCGGACAAAACAGGGGGCGACTTCTGGTACGCAGTATTTT.

There are many counts of this clonotype. The chain employs TRBV11-2 and TRBJ2-1; D perhaps matches TRBD2 (7 bases). CDR1 and CDR2 (germline): SGHAT, FQNNGV. The CDR3 extends over 14 amino acids. V lost 1 base, J lost 9 bases, and 13 bases lay in between. The CDR3 loop reads CASSLVGGAGEQFF. The CDR3 DNA follows: TGTGCCAGCAGCTTAGTAGGGGGGGCCGGTGAGCAGTTCTTC. The whole variable domain, remainder taken from reference TRBV11-2 and TRBJ2-1, is EAGVAQSPRYKIIEKRQSVAFWCNPISGHATLYWYQQILGQGPKLLIQFQNNGVVDDSQLPKDRFSAERLKGVDSTLKIQPAKLEDSAVYLCASSLVGGAGEQFFGPGTRLTVL.

This chain links TRBV7-6 with TRBJ2-5, with 11 bases that match TRBD2. TRBJ2-7 explains the end of the DNA better; the J call may be wrong. Germline CDR1 and CDR2: SGHVS and FNYEAQ. This CDR3 has 15 residues. The CDR3 region is CASSRGLAEFYEQYF. The DNA of the CDR3 is TGTGCCAGCAGCAGGGGACTAGCGGAGTTCTACGAGCAGTACTTC.

The chain uses TRBV6-6 and TRBJ1-1, with D unresolved. From germline, CDR1 is MNHNY and CDR2 SVGAGI (reference sequence). The CDR3 runs 15 residues. Trimming took off 4 bases at V and 5 bases at J, with 17 bases between the two ends. The CDR3 DNA reads TGTGCCAGCAGTTCCTATGAAGGGCCCCAGACTGAAGCTTTCTTT. Its translation: CASSSYEGPQTEAFF.

The chain recombines TRBV2 with TRBJ2-3; 12 nucleotides agree with TRBD2. CDR3 size: 17 residues. After removal of 8 bases from V and 1 base from J, the junction contained 10 bases not matched to a gene. Germline V gene data show CDR1 as SNHLY and CDR2 as FYNNEI. DNA for the CDR3: TGTGCCAGCGAGCTAGCGGGGGGGCCATCAGGCACAGATACGCAGTATTTT. Translation: CASELAGGPSGTDTQYF.

The chain couples TRBV5-1 to TRBJ2-1; perhaps TRBD1 as D (5 bases). CDR1 SGHRS and CDR2 YFSETQ come from the germline V gene. Trimming left V 1 base short and J 10 bases short, with 6 bases between. CDR3 length: 11 residues. The CDR3 bases are TGCGCCAGCAGCTTGAACAGGGAGCAGTTCTTC. Translation gives CASSLNREQFF.

A few counts support this clonotype. The chain joins TRBV11-2 to TRBJ2-1; TRBD1 might be the D (6 bases). V was shortened by 5 bases and J by 3 bases, with 14 bases between the two germline ends. CDR1 and CDR2 from the germline V gene are SGHAT and FQNNGV. This CDR3 has 15 residues. CDR3 sequence (DNA): TGTGCCAGCAGCCTCCTACGACAGGACTACAATGAGCAGTTCTTC. It encodes CASSLLRQDYNEQFF.

This clonotype turned up a few times. V gene TRBV7-9 combines with J gene TRBJ2-7, with D hard to call. The CDR3 has 12 residues. V lost 1 base to trimming and J lost 6 bases, with 7 bases between them. Germline CDR1 SEHNR, CDR2 FQNEAQ (reference sequence). CDR3 nucleotide sequence: TGTGCCAGCAGCTTAGTAGGGCCCGAGCAGTACTTC. This sequence encodes CASSLVGPEQYF.

The chain joins TRBV29-1 to TRBJ2-1, with 7 bases matching TRBD2. The CDR3 has 20 amino acids. Germline-derived CDR1 and CDR2 are SQVTM and ANQGSEA. Trimming cost V 8 bases and J 6 bases; bases outside gene matches: 31. The CDR3 DNA reads TGCAGCCAATCGTCACCTCGGGGACCCTTCGGGGGAGGGCCCCTCAATGAGCAGTTCTTC. Its translation is CSQSSPRGPFGGGPLNEQFF.

The rearrangement uses TRBV20-1 and TRBJ1-1; maybe TRBD1 (5 bases). The CDR3 is made up of 15 amino acids. V lost 3 bases and J lost 2, with 16 bases in between. Germline V gene sequence: CDR1 DFQATT, CDR2 SNEGSKA (reference sequence). The CDR3 spells CSASVLGDFNTEAFF. CDR3 DNA sequence: TGCAGTGCTAGTGTATTGGGGGACTTCAACACTGAAGCTTTCTTT.

The chain uses TRBV7-2 and TRBJ2-1; TRBD2 might be the D (5 bases). Trimming removed 9 bases from V and 5 bases from J, with 20 bases in between. This CDR3 contains 15 residues. CDR1 is SGHTA and CDR2 is FQGNSA in the germline V gene. The CDR3 DNA reads TGTGCCAGTAGGCCCGGACGAGGGATACACAATGAGCAGTTCTTC. Translating gives CASRPGRGIHNEQFF.

This clonotype was seen a few times. This chain connects TRBV6-5 to TRBJ1-6, with D perhaps TRBD1 (5 bases). Trimming took 0 bases from V and 5 from J, leaving 14 bases between them. The CDR3 has 17 residues. CDR1 is MNHEY and CDR2 is SVGAGI in the germline V gene. The CDR3, as DNA: TGTGCCAGCAGTTACTCGGCAGGGCGACCAAATAATTCACCCCTCCACTTT. It encodes CASSYSAGRPNNSPLHF.

V is TRBV4-2 and J is TRBJ2-3; a weak D match, TRBD2 (6 bases). Germline CDR1 is LGHNA and CDR2 is YNFKEQ. CDR3 length: 16 amino acids. Trimming pared 0 bases from V and 2 bases from J, leaving 12 bases between. CDR3 in DNA: TGTGCCAGCAGCCAAGAGGGGGGACGGATCACAGATACGCAGTATTTT. Residues: CASSQEGGRITDTQYF.

The rearrangement joins TRBV27 to TRBJ1-2; TRBD1 agrees at 10 bases. The CDR3 extends over 13 amino acids. From germline, CDR1 is MNHEY and CDR2 SMNVEV (reference sequence). The J segment lost 5 bases and the V segment lost 10 bases, leaving 7 bases of the junction unmatched. CDR3 amino acids: CATRQGATYGYTF. The CDR3 nucleotides read TGTGCCACACGACAGGGGGCGACTTATGGCTACACCTTC.

This clonotype was seen repeatedly, ten times or more. The chain uses TRBV20-1 and TRBJ2-5; 8 bases map to TRBD1. V shed 4 bases, J shed 2 bases, and the junction held 3 bases outside the gene matches. The CDR3 is made up of 13 amino acids. The V gene's germline CDR1 is DFQATT and CDR2 SNEGSKA (reference sequence). Written as DNA, the CDR3 is TGCAGTGCTACCCGACAGGGGCAAGAGACCCAGTACTTC. Its protein is CSATRQGQETQYF.

As regards this clonotype: This may be a read error, as it is one base from a much larger clone. The chain recombines TRBV2 with TRBJ2-4; D uncertain. Germline CDR1 and CDR2: SNHLY and FYNNEI. Trimming left V 7 bases short and J 0 bases short, with 10 bases between. This CDR3 has 14 residues. The CDR3 DNA is TGTGCCAGCACCCTGGCGGTAGCCAAAAACATTCAGTACTTC. Translation gives CASTLAVAKNIQYF.

This clonotype was counted between two and nine times. V and J are TRBV7-8 and TRBJ2-1; no reliable D call. The germline CDR1 and CDR2 sequences are SGHVS and FQNEAQ. This CDR3 contains 15 residues. Deletions cut 5 bases from V and 0 bases from J, with 11 bases between. The CDR3 reads CASSPTPVSYNEQFF. CDR3 bases: TGTGCCAGCAGCCCAACCCCCGTCTCCTACAATGAGCAGTTCTTC.

V usage is TRBV12-3 or TRBV12-4 and J usage is TRBJ2-7, with D possibly being TRBD1 (6 bases). CDR3 length equals 17 residues. The germline V and J ends were trimmed by 5 bases and 0 bases, with 20 bases remaining between them. The CDR3 region is CASSRIIGTPSSYEQYF. CDR3 DNA sequence: TGTGCCAGCAGTCGCATCATCGGGACACCCAGCTCCTACGAGCAGTACTTC.

This sequence joins TRBV14 and TRBJ1-1; possible D gene TRBD1, 6 bases. The germline CDR1 and CDR2 sequences are SGHDN and FVKESK. The CDR3 totals 15 residues. The V and J ends lost 4 bases and 1 base respectively, with 13 bases between them. CDR3 region: CASSLLTGRNTEAFF. CDR3 DNA sequence: TGTGCCAGCAGCCTCCTGACAGGAAGGAACACTGAAGCTTTCTTT.

The chain couples TRBV7-2 to TRBJ2-1; 9 bases align to TRBD2. Germline CDR1 is SGHTA and CDR2 is FQGNSA. CDR3 size: 15 residues. J was trimmed by 2 bases and V by 5 bases; bases with no gene match: 4. CDR3 residues: CASSLSGGTYNEQFF. The CDR3 DNA follows: TGTGCCAGCAGCCTGAGCGGGGGGACCTACAATGAGCAGTTCTTC.

CDR3 in DNA: TGTGCCAGCAGCCGCTCTGGCAGAACAACCTACGAGCAGTACTTC. Translated: CASSRSGRTTYEQYF. V is TRBV7-2 and J is TRBJ2-7; D unclear. Between the trimmed V and J ends, which lost 5 bases and 2 bases, there was a span of 16 bases. CDR1 and CDR2 from the germline V gene are SGHTA and FQGNSA. CDR3 length: 15 residues.

This sequence joins TRBV20-1 and TRBJ1-6; tentatively, D is TRBD1 (5 bases). V dropped 0 bases and J dropped 8 bases, with 17 bases sitting between them. CDR1 and CDR2 (germline): DFQATT, SNEGSKA (reference sequence). This CDR3 contains 16 residues. CDR3 amino acids: CSARDRATSGDSPLHF. DNA for the CDR3: TGCAGTGCTAGAGATCGGGCCACCTCGGGGGATTCACCCCTCCACTTT.

The CDR3 DNA reads TGTGCCAGCACCAACATGGTGGCAGGCTCCTCAACTAATGAAAAACTGTTTTTT. Translating gives CASTNMVAGSSTNEKLFF. This chain links TRBV7-2 with TRBJ1-4; D unresolved. Germline V CDR1 and CDR2: SGHTA, FQGNSA. The CDR3 length is 18 residues. The V end was cut by 7 bases, the J end by 0 bases, with 21 bases between.

There are a few counts of this clonotype. The V and J genes are TRBV5-6 and TRBJ2-1, with D unresolved. Trimming cost V 4 bases and J 4 bases, with 12 bases left between them. The CDR3 is 14 residues long. From germline, CDR1 is SGHDT and CDR2 YYEEEE. CDR3 DNA sequence: TGTGCCAGCAGCCTGGCCCCGGAATACAATGAGCAGTTCTTC. This translates into CASSLAPEYNEQFF.

V is TRBV12-3 or TRBV12-4 and J is TRBJ1-2; D perhaps matches TRBD1 (5 bases). V was pared by 6 bases and J by 4 bases, with 15 bases between. The CDR3 contains 14 residues. This CDR3 is CASRYSGTGYGYTF. In nucleotides, the CDR3 is TGTGCCAGCAGATACAGTGGGACCGGCTATGGCTACACCTTC.

The J gene is TRBJ2-1, the V gene TRBV6-4; D ambiguous. The germline V gene encodes CDR1 MRHNA and CDR2 SNTAGT. The CDR3 length is 14 residues. The V gene lost 0 bases and the J gene lost 1 base, with 4 bases spanning the gap. Here the CDR3 reads CASSDSESYNEQFF. The CDR3 region has the DNA TGTGCCAGCAGTGACTCAGAATCCTACAATGAGCAGTTCTTC.

Only a few counts were recorded for this clonotype. V and J are TRBV29-1 and TRBJ1-1, with a tentative D call TRBD1 (6 bases). V was pared by 8 bases and J by 4 bases, with 17 bases between. The CDR3 runs 13 residues. The germline gives CDR1 SQVTM, CDR2 ANQGSEA. The CDR3 coding sequence is TGCAGCTTCGGGCAGGGGCGCGGCACTGAAGCTTTCTTT. This codes for CSFGQGRGTEAFF.

V is TRBV5-6 and J is TRBJ2-1; D tentatively reads TRBD1 or TRBD2 (5 bases each). Germline V CDR1 and CDR2: SGHDT, YYEEEE. V lost 1 base and J lost 12, with 23 bases in between. This CDR3 comprises 16 residues. The CDR3 spells CASSLQNTGRIRGQFF. The CDR3 DNA is TGTGCCAGCAGCTTGCAGAATACGGGACGGATAAGGGGGCAGTTCTTC.